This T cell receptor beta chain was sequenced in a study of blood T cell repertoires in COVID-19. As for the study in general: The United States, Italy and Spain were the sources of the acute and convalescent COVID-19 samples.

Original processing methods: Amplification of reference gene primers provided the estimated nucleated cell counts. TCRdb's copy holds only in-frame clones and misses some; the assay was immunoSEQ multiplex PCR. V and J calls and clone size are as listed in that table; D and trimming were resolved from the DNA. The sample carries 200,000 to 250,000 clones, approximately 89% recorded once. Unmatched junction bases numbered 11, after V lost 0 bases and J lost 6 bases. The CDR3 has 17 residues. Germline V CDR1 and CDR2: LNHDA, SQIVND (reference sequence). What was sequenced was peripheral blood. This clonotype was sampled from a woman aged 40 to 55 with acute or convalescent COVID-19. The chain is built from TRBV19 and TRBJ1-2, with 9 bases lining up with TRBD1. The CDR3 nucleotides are TGTGCCAGTAGTATAGAATCACACCGGGACAGGGAGGATGGCTACACCTTC. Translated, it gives CASSIESHRDREDGYTF. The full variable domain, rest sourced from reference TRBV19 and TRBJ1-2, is DGGITQSPKYLFRKEGQNVTLSCEQNLNHDAMYWYRQDPGQGLRLIYYSQIVNDFQKGDIAEGYSVSREKKESFPLTVTSAQKNPTAFYLCASSIESHRDREDGYTFGSGTRLTVV.